This T cell receptor beta chain was sequenced in a study of blood T cell repertoires in COVID-19. Across the study: PBMCs, B-cell-depleted T cells, or T cells were the source of the cDNA or gDNA that made up the material.

Only in-frame clones appear in the TCRdb table, and some are missing; sequencing was by immunoSEQ multiplex PCR. There are roughly 150,000 clones in the sample; about nine tenths occur only once, and 2% to 3% lies in the top ten. This CDR3 is built from 15 residues. CDR1 MNHEY and CDR2 SVGAGI come from the germline V gene. Trimming stripped 6 bases from V and 11 bases from J, with 23 bases between. This clone was picked up one time. Specimen: peripheral blood. The V gene is TRBV6-5, the J gene TRBJ1-3; tentatively, D is TRBD1 (6 bases). The sequence was collected from a man between 18 and 35 years old with acute or convalescent COVID-19. The CDR3: CASRARQDVLTAIYF. In DNA, the CDR3 is TGTGCCAGCAGGGCCCGACAGGACGTGCTGACCGCCATATATTTT.